This TCR beta chain appears in the sequencing data of a study of long-term antiretroviral therapy in people with HIV. This clone was detected once. Its antigen is as yet unknown. Broader study findings: Patients on ART gained diversity, which nonetheless stayed below transplant donor controls. Information pertaining to ART adherence, viral resistance or therapeutic modifications was not obtained.

Every donor contributed at least one pre-ART and at least two post-ART PBMC samples. immunoSEQ v3.0 was run at survey level. Sequencing used immunoSEQ multiplex PCR; TCRdb keeps in-frame clones, though not all of them. Of tens of thousands of clones in the sample, under 90% were seen once. This CDR3 is built from 14 residues. V gave up 5 bases and J gave up 2 bases; unmatched junction bases: 3. CDR1 and CDR2 (germline): LNHDA, SQIVND (reference sequence). This TCR was recovered from a man aged 35 to 55 with HIV. The rearrangement uses TRBV19 and TRBJ1-2; 9 bases are a match to TRBD1. The specimen was unsorted PBMCs, collected 2.4 to 2.5 years after starting antiretroviral therapy. The CDR3 here is CASSPGQGNYGYTF. The DNA for the CDR3 is TGTGCCAGTAGTCCCGGACAGGGGAACTATGGCTACACCTTC.